This is a list of T cell receptor beta chains from one sample in a study of T cell responses to AZD1222 COVID-19 vaccine. Some clones are missing from TCRdb's copy, which holds only in-frame ones; the method was immunoSEQ multiplex PCR. This table holds under 200,000 clones, just over 90% found once. Sample: peripheral blood, taken on day 0 of AZD1222 vaccination. These receptors originate from an adult in good health. CDR3s include the opening cysteine and the closing phenylalanine or tryptophan. Fields, in order: V gene, D gene, J gene, clone size, CDR3 length, CDR3 protein, CDR3 DNA. D genes are given only for firm matches. Only some rows state a clone size, as once, few, many or a class for expanded clones.

V gene: TRBV29-1
D gene: .
J gene: TRBJ1-2
clone size: .
CDR3 length: 10
CDR3 protein: CSVEFYGYTF
CDR3 DNA: TGCAGCGTTGAGTTCTATGGCTACACCTTC

V gene: TRBV5-1
D gene: TRBD2
J gene: TRBJ2-7
clone size: .
CDR3 length: 15
CDR3 protein: CASSLDLGTSGEQYF
CDR3 DNA: TGCGCCAGCAGCTTGGACCTCGGGACTAGCGGAGAGCAGTACTTC

V gene: TRBV5-1
D gene: TRBD2
J gene: TRBJ2-3
clone size: once
CDR3 length: 16
CDR3 protein: CASSPGLAGRTDTQYF
CDR3 DNA: TGCGCCAGCAGCCCGGGACTAGCGGGGCGCACAGATACGCAGTATTTT

V gene: TRBV6-6
D gene: TRBD1
J gene: TRBJ1-6
clone size: .
CDR3 length: 15
CDR3 protein: CASENRDRGNSPLHF
CDR3 DNA: TGTGCCAGCGAAAACCGGGACAGGGGAAATTCACCCCTCCACTTT

V gene: TRBV19
D gene: .
J gene: TRBJ1-5
clone size: .
CDR3 length: 13
CDR3 protein: CASSITGNQPQHF
CDR3 DNA: TGTGCCAGTAGTATCACAGGTAATCAGCCCCAGCATTTT

V gene: TRBV27
D gene: TRBD1
J gene: TRBJ2-7
clone size: .
CDR3 length: 15
CDR3 protein: CASSSPGQGSYEQYF
CDR3 DNA: TGTGCCAGCAGTTCACCGGGACAGGGCTCCTACGAGCAGTACTTC

V gene: TRBV10-3
D gene: .
J gene: TRBJ2-1
clone size: once
CDR3 length: 15
CDR3 protein: CAISGSDSGLREQFF
CDR3 DNA: TGTGCCATCAGTGGCTCGGATAGCGGCTTAAGGGAGCAGTTCTTC

V gene: TRBV5-1
D gene: TRBD2
J gene: TRBJ2-6
clone size: .
CDR3 length: 21
CDR3 protein: CASSLRQTSGGARSGANVLTF
CDR3 DNA: TGCGCCAGCAGCTTGCGACAGACTAGCGGGGGGGCCAGATCTGGGGCCAACGTCCTGACTTTC

V gene: TRBV7-6
D gene: .
J gene: TRBJ2-3
clone size: .
CDR3 length: 15
CDR3 protein: CASSLAGGNTDTQYF
CDR3 DNA: TGTGCCAGCAGCTTGGCGGGCGGTAACACAGATACGCAGTATTTT

V gene: TRBV28
D gene: .
J gene: TRBJ1-1
clone size: .
CDR3 length: 15
CDR3 protein: CASSLIRGWNTEAFF
CDR3 DNA: TGTGCCAGCAGTTTGATTAGGGGCTGGAACACTGAAGCTTTCTTT

V gene: TRBV7-3
D gene: .
J gene: TRBJ2-1
clone size: .
CDR3 length: 14
CDR3 protein: CASSLQGVLHEQFF
CDR3 DNA: TGTGCCAGCAGCTTACAAGGCGTACTGCATGAGCAGTTCTTC

V gene: TRBV9
D gene: .
J gene: TRBJ2-7
clone size: .
CDR3 length: 15
CDR3 protein: CASSVEGRGGYEQYF
CDR3 DNA: TGTGCCAGCAGCGTAGAGGGCAGGGGGGGATACGAGCAGTACTTC

V gene: TRBV7-8
D gene: .
J gene: TRBJ2-1
clone size: .
CDR3 length: 14
CDR3 protein: CASSPRWASNEQFF
CDR3 DNA: TGTGCCAGCAGCCCACGTTGGGCTAGCAATGAGCAGTTCTTC

V gene: TRBV7-8
D gene: .
J gene: TRBJ2-2
clone size: once
CDR3 length: 16
CDR3 protein: CASSLASLAYTGELFF
CDR3 DNA: TGTGCCAGCAGCTTAGCAAGCCTAGCCTACACCGGGGAGCTGTTTTTT

V gene: TRBV4-3
D gene: .
J gene: TRBJ2-3
clone size: .
CDR3 length: 17
CDR3 protein: CASSQDFPGAITDTQYF
CDR3 DNA: TGCGCCAGCAGCCAAGATTTTCCGGGGGCGATCACAGATACGCAGTATTTT

V gene: TRBV7-9
D gene: .
J gene: TRBJ2-1
clone size: .
CDR3 length: 11
CDR3 protein: CASSFDSEQFF
CDR3 DNA: TGTGCCAGCAGCTTCGACAGCGAGCAGTTCTTC

V gene: TRBV15
D gene: .
J gene: TRBJ1-1
clone size: .
CDR3 length: 15
CDR3 protein: CATSSVGHGNTEAFF
CDR3 DNA: TGTGCCACCAGCAGCGTAGGACACGGTAACACTGAAGCTTTCTTT

V gene: TRBV5-8
D gene: .
J gene: TRBJ2-3
clone size: .
CDR3 length: 17
CDR3 protein: CASSGWDRRGGTDTQYF
CDR3 DNA: TGTGCCAGCAGCGGATGGGATCGGCGGGGTGGCACAGATACGCAGTATTTT

V gene: TRBV2
D gene: .
J gene: TRBJ2-1
clone size: .
CDR3 length: 13
CDR3 protein: CASSELGANEQFF
CDR3 DNA: TGTGCCAGCAGTGAATTAGGCGCGAATGAGCAGTTCTTC

V gene: TRBV11-2
D gene: .
J gene: TRBJ2-6
clone size: .
CDR3 length: 15
CDR3 protein: CASSLEGTGANVLTF
CDR3 DNA: TGTGCCAGCAGCTTAGAAGGTACCGGGGCCAACGTCCTGACTTTC

V gene: TRBV12-2
D gene: .
J gene: TRBJ2-1
clone size: .
CDR3 length: 17
CDR3 protein: CASKGQGARDAYNEQFF
CDR3 DNA: TGTGCAAGTAAGGGACAGGGGGCGAGGGACGCCTACAATGAGCAGTTCTTC

V gene: TRBV6-5
D gene: .
J gene: TRBJ1-1
clone size: .
CDR3 length: 12
CDR3 protein: CASITRGTEAFF
CDR3 DNA: TGTGCCAGCATCACCCGGGGCACTGAAGCTTTCTTT

V gene: TRBV5-6
D gene: .
J gene: TRBJ1-2
clone size: .
CDR3 length: 14
CDR3 protein: CASSLAGANYGYTF
CDR3 DNA: TGTGCCAGCAGCTTGGCGGGAGCTAACTATGGCTACACCTTC

V gene: TRBV7-2
D gene: .
J gene: TRBJ1-5
clone size: .
CDR3 length: 15
CDR3 protein: CASSLDPTHNQPQHF
CDR3 DNA: TGTGCCAGCAGCTTAGATCCCACTCACAATCAGCCCCAGCATTTT